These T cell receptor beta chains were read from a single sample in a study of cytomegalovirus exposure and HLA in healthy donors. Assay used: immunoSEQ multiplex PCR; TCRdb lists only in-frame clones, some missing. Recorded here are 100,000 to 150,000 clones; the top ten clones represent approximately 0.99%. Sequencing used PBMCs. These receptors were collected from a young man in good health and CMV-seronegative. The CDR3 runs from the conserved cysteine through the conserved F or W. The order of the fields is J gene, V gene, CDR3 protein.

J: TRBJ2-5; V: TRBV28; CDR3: CASNFFGGETQYF
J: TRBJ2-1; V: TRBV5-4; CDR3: CASSSTFLQGTNEQFF
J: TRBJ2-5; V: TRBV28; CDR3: CASSLLREETQYF
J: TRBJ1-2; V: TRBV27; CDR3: CASSLQPFGPNYGYTF
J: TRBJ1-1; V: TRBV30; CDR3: CAWEGGPGTEAFF
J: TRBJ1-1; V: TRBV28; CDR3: CASRPRGGNTEAFF
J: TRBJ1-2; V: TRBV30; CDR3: CASLPDTNYGYTF
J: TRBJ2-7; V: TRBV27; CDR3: CASSLLGTGGGQQYF
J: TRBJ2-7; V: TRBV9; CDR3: CASSVAGGSSYEQYF
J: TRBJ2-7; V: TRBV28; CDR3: CASHWGGQTYEQYF
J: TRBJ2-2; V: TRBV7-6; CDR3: CASSSAIAGATGELFF
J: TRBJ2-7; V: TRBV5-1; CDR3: CASSLVVAGSYEQYF
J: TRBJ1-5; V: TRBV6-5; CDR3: CASSNDSWEPQHF
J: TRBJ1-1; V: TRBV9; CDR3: CASSVVRGRNTEAFF
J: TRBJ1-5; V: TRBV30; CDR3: CAWGSGGWHQPQHF
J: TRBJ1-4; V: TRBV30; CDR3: CAYADRGATNEKLFF
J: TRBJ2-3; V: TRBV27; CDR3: CASSLLTFSSGGPHRNTQYF
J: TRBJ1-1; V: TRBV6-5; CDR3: CASSYRGSEAFF
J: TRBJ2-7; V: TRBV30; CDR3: CACTGTPPSYEQYF
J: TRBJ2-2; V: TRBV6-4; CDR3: CASSASGDTGELFF
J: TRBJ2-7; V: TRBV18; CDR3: CASSPPRGQGRYEQYF
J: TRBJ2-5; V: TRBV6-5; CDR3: CASSPGTGVETQYF
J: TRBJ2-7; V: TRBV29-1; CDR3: CSVEAPGTGYEQYF
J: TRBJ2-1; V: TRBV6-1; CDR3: CASTVAGVSQFF
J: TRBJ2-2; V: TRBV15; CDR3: CATSFTGGTYTGELFF
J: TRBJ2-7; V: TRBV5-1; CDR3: CASSFASQSLSYEQYF
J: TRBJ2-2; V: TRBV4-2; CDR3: CASSLVRRASGGALNTGELFF
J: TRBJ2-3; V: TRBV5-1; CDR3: CASSIGQGAFSSTDTQYF
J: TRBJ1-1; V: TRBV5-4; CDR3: CASSGKRGGWGLGTEAFF
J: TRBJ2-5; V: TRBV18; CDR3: CASSPGGETQYF
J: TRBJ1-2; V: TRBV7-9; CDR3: CASSLHLGDGRSYGYTF
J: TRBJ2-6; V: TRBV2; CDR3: CASKQEGFGANVLTF
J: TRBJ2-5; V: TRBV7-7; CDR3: CASSPDRGGETQYF
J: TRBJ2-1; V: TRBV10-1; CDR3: CASSLNRPSLWDEQFF
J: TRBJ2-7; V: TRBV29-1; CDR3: CSGSGGRGKGTYEQYF
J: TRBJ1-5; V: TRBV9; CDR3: CASSHVGSDQPQHF
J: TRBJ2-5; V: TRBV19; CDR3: CASSISSGYQETQYF